Given below is one T cell receptor (beta chain) in context. In assigning cohorts, the study relied on participant-reported clinical history. The sample belongs to a study of blood T cell repertoires in COVID-19. Looking at the study overall: COVID-19 samples collected from the United States, Italy and Spain covered acute and convalescent phases. PBMCs, B-cell-depleted T cells, or T cells provided the cDNA or gDNA that made up the material.

Per the study methods: For nucleated cells, counts were estimated from reference gene primer amplification. The table came from immunoSEQ multiplex PCR; TCRdb's copy has only in-frame clones and leaves some out. The V and J calls and clone size come from that table; D and trimming were worked out from the DNA. Among about 180,000 clones listed, about 91% were seen once. V lost 0 bases and J 8 bases, leaving 9 bases between the germline ends. CDR1 and CDR2 from the germline V gene are SGHRS and YFSETQ. The CDR3 spans 13 residues. The sample was PBMCs or T cells enriched from blood (not recorded which). The receptor was isolated from a middle-aged woman with acute COVID-19. This chain links TRBV5-1 with TRBJ2-1; D not certain. DNA for the CDR3: TGCGCCAGCAGCTTGGTTCTAAGCGATGAGCAGTTCTTC. It encodes CASSLVLSDEQFF. Full variable domain (missing parts from reference TRBV5-1 and TRBJ2-1): KAGVTQTPRYLIKTRGQQVTLSCSPISGHRSVSWYQQTPGQGLQFLFEYFSETQRNKGNFPGRFSGRQFSNSRSEMNVSTLELGDSALYLCASSLVLSDEQFFGPGTRLTVL.